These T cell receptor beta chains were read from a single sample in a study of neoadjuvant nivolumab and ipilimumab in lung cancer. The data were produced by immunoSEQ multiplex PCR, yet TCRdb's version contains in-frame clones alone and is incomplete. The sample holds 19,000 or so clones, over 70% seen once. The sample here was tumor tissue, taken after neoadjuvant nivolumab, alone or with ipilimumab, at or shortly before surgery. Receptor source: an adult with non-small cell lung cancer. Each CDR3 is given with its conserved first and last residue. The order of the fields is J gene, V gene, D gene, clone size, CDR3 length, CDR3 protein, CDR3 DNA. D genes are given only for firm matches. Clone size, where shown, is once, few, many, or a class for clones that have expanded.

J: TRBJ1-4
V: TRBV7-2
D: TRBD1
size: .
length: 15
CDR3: CASSFGGQPNEKLFF
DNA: TGTGCCAGCAGCTTTGGGGGACAGCCTAATGAAAAACTGTTTTTT

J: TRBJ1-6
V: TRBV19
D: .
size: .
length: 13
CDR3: CASHRERGSPLHF
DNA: TGTGCCAGTCACAGGGAGAGAGGGTCACCCCTCCACTTT

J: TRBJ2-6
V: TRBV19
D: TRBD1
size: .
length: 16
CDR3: CASSQQGAYGANVLTF
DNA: TGTGCCAGTAGTCAACAGGGGGCATATGGGGCCAACGTCCTGACTTTC

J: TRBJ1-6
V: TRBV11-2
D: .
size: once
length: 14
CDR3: CASSFLVMASPLHF
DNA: TGTGCCAGCAGCTTTCTTGTGATGGCCTCACCCCTCCACTTT

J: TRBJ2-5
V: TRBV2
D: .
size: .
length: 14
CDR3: CASSGAGLGETQYF
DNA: TGTGCCAGCAGTGGGGCGGGTCTAGGAGAGACCCAGTACTTC

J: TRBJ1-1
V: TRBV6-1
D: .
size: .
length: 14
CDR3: CASSADRLAGEAFF
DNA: TGTGCCAGCAGCGCCGACAGGTTGGCCGGTGAAGCTTTCTTT

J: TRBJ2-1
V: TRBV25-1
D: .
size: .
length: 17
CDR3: CATSRAATSPRYNEQFF
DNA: TGTGCCACCTCCCGCGCGGCGACATCCCCACGATACAATGAGCAGTTCTTC

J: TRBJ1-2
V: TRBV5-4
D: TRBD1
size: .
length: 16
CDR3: CASSLAGTGRSDGYTF
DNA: TGTGCCAGCAGCTTGGCTGGGACAGGGCGGTCAGATGGCTACACCTTC

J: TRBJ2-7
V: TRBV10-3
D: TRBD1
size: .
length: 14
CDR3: CAITPGTGGYEQYF
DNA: TGTGCCATCACGCCCGGGACAGGGGGCTACGAGCAGTACTTC

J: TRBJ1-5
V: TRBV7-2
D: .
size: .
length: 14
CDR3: CASSSGQVNQPQHF
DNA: TGTGCCAGCAGCTCCGGCCAGGTGAATCAGCCCCAGCATTTT

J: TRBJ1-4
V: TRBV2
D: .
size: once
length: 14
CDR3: CASRRQATNEKLFF
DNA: TGTGCCAGCCGGAGACAGGCAACTAATGAAAAACTGTTTTTT

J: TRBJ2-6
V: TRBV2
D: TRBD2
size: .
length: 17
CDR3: CASSETSGGAWANVLTF
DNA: TGTGCCAGCAGCGAGACTAGCGGGGGTGCTTGGGCCAACGTCCTGACTTTC

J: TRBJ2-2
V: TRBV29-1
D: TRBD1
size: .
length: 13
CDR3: CSIRDSNTGELFF
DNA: TGCAGCATCCGGGACAGCAACACCGGGGAGCTGTTTTTT

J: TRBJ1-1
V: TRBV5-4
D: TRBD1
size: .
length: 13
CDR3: CASSSPRGLEAFF
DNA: TGTGCCAGCAGTTCTCCCAGGGGGCTTGAAGCTTTCTTT

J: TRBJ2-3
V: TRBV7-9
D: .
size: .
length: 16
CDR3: CASSLFGGMSTDTQYF
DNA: TGTGCCAGCAGCTTATTTGGCGGAATGAGCACAGATACGCAGTATTTT

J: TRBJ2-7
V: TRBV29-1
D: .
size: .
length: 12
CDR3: CSGADGTYEQYF
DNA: TGCAGCGGGGCAGACGGAACCTACGAGCAGTACTTC

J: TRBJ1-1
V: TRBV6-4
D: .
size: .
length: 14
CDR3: CASRTGPRSGEAFF
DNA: TGTGCCAGCAGGACCGGCCCAAGGTCGGGTGAAGCTTTCTTT

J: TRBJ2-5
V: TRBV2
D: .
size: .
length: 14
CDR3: CASSEARTQGTQYF
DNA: TGTGCCAGCAGTGAAGCGCGAACGCAGGGGACCCAGTACTTC

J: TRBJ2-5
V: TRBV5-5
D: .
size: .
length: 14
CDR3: CASSPTGFQETQYF
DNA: TGTGCCAGCAGCCCTACAGGGTTTCAAGAGACCCAGTACTTC

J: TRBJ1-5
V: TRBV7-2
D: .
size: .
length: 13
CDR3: CASSKGQNQPQHF
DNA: TGTGCCAGCAGCAAAGGACAGAATCAGCCCCAGCATTTT

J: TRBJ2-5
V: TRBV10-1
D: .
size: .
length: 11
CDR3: CASSESGTQYF
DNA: TGCGCCAGCAGTGAATCGGGGACCCAGTACTTC

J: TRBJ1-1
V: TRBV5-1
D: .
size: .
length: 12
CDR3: CASSFAGTEAFF
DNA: TGCGCCAGCAGCTTTGCGGGGACTGAAGCTTTCTTT

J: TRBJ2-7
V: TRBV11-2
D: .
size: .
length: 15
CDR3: CASSLLAATPYEQYF
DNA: TGTGCCAGCAGCTTATTAGCAGCCACACCCTACGAGCAGTACTTC

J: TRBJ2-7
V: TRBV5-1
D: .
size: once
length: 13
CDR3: CASSLGVSYEQYF
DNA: TGCGCCAGCAGCTTGGGGGTCAGCTACGAGCAGTACTTC

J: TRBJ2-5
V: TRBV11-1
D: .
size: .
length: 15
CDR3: CASRSSRLASSTQYF
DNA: TGTGCCAGCAGATCCAGCCGGCTAGCGAGTTCAACCCAGTACTTC

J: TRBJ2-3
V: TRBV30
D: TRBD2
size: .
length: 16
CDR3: CAWSKWTSGGADTQYF
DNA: TGTGCCTGGTCGAAATGGACTAGCGGGGGGGCGGATACGCAGTATTTT

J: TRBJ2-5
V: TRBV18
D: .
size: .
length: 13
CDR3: CASSRTGDGTQYF
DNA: TGTGCCAGCTCACGTACAGGAGATGGGACCCAGTACTTC

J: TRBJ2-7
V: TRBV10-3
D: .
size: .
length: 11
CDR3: CAITGAGEQYF
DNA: TGTGCCATCACCGGGGCGGGGGAGCAGTACTTC

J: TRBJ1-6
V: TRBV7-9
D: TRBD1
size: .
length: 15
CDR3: CASSPSGTGLSPLHF
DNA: TGTGCCAGCAGCCCGTCCGGGACAGGGCTTTCACCCCTCCACTTT

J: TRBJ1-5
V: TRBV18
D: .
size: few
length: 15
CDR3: CASSFGQYSNQPQHF
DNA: TGTGCCAGCTCCTTCGGACAGTATAGCAATCAGCCCCAGCATTTT

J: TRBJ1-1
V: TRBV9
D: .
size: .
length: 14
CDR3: CASSAGHGGTEAFF
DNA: TGTGCCAGCAGCGCGGGGCACGGGGGCACTGAAGCTTTCTTT

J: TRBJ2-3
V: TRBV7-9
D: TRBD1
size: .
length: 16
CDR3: CASSSIYDRGPDTQYF
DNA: TGTGCCAGCAGCTCCATTTACGACAGGGGGCCAGATACGCAGTATTTT

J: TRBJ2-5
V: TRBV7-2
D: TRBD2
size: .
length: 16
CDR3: CASRQSSGGAIETQYF
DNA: TGTGCCAGCAGGCAATCTAGCGGGGGGGCCATCGAGACCCAGTACTTC

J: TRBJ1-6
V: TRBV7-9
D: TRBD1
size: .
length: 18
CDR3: CASSLGETGVPYNSPLHF
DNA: TGTGCCAGCAGCTTAGGGGAGACAGGGGTGCCCTATAATTCACCCCTCCACTTT

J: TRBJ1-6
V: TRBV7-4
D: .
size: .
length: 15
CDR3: CASSPEGAPNSPLHF
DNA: TGTGCCAGCAGCCCGGAAGGGGCCCCTAATTCACCCCTCCACTTT

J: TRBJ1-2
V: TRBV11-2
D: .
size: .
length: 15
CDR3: CASSLQATADYGYTF
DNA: TGTGCCAGCAGCTTACAGGCCACGGCGGACTATGGCTACACCTTC

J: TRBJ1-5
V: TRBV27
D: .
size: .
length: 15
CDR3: CASSLSSNRDQPQHF
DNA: TGTGCCAGCAGTTTATCCTCCAACAGGGATCAGCCCCAGCATTTT

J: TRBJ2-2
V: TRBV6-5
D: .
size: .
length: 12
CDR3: CASSRDGRELFF
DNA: TGTGCCAGCAGCCGGGACGGGCGGGAGCTGTTTTTT

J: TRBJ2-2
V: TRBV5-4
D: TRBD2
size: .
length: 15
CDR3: CASSPTSLGTGELFF
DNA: TGTGCCAGCAGCCCGACTAGCCTGGGCACCGGGGAGCTGTTTTTT

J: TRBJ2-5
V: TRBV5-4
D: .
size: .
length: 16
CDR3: CASTQTGGSPTETQYF
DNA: TGTGCCAGCACCCAAACGGGTGGATCCCCGACGGAGACCCAGTACTTC